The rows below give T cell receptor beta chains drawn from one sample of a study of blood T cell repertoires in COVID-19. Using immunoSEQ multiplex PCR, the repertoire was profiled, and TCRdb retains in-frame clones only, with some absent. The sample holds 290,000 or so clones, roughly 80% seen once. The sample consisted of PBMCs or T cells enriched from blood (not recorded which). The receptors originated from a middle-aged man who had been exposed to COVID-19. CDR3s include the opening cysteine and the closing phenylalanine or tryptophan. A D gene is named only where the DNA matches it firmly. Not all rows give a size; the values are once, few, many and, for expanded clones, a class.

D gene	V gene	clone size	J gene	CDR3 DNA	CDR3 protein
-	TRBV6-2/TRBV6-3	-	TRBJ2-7	TGTGCCAGCAGCCTGAGGCGGGACAGTCCCTACGAGCAGTACTTC	CASSLRRDSPYEQYF
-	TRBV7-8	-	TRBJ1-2	TGTGCCAGCAGCCCGATGGCCTATGGCTACACCTTC	CASSPMAYGYTF
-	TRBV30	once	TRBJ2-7	TGTGCCTGGAGTAAAAGCGACCTTTCCTACGAGCAGTACTTC	CAWSKSDLSYEQYF
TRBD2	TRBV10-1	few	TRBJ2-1	TGCGCCAGCAGTGAGTCAGGGAGCGGGGATGAGCAGTTCTTC	CASSESGSGDEQFF
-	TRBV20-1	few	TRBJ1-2	TGCAGTGCTAAGACAGGCCATGGCTACACCTTC	CSAKTGHGYTF
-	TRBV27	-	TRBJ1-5	TGTGCCAGCAGTTTATCGGCTAGTCAGCCCCAGCATTTT	CASSLSASQPQHF
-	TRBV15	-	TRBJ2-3	TGTGCCACCAGCAGAGATGGGACTCAGACAGATACGCAGTATTTT	CATSRDGTQTDTQYF
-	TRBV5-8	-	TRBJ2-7	TGTGCCAGCAGCTTGGACAGGGCCTCATATAGGGACGAGCAGTACTTC	CASSLDRASYRDEQYF
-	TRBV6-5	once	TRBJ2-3	TGTGCCAGCACTTTTTCCACAGATACGCAGTATTTT	CASTFSTDTQYF
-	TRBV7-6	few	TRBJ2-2	TGTGCCAGCAGCTTAAGGGGCACCGGGGAGCTGTTTTTT	CASSLRGTGELFF
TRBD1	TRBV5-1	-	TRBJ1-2	TGCGCCAGCAGCTCGGGACAGGAGGTATATGGCTACACCTTC	CASSSGQEVYGYTF
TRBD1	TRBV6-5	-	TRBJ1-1	TGTGCCAGCAGGGGTCGAGGCAGGGGGGATGAAGCTTTCTTT	CASRGRGRGDEAFF
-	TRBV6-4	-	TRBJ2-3	TGTGCCAGCAGTGACCGACTGACCGAGGTTGGCACAGATACGCAGTATTTT	CASSDRLTEVGTDTQYF
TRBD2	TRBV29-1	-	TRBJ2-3	TGCAGCGTTGGGCAGATAAGGACTAGCGGCACAGATACGCAGTATTTT	CSVGQIRTSGTDTQYF
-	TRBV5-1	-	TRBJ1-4	TGCGCCAGCAGCTTGGGGCGGGCAACTAATGAAAAACTGTTTTTT	CASSLGRATNEKLFF
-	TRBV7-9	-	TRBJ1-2	TGTGCCAGCAGCCCCGACAGTAACTATGGCTACACCTTC	CASSPDSNYGYTF